These 5 T cell receptor beta chains were all obtained from the same sample, sequenced in a study of blood T cell repertoires in COVID-19. Measured with immunoSEQ multiplex PCR; TCRdb has only the in-frame clones, and not every one. The table shows approximately 60,000 clones, with 70% to 90% occurring only once. The sample was peripheral blood. These receptors were collected from a man aged 50-59 years with active COVID-19.

CDR3 DNA: TGTGCCAGCAGCCGTGAGGGTGCCGGGGGTGGCTACACCTTC. This codes for CASSREGAGGGYTF. The chain uses TRBV6-5 and TRBJ1-2; weak D call: TRBD1 (5 bases). The CDR3 has 14 amino acids. Germline assignment: CDR1 MNHEY and CDR2 SVGAGI. V dropped 6 bases and J dropped 7 bases, with 18 bases sitting between them.

The chain is built from TRBV6-6 and TRBJ1-4, with 9 bases fitting TRBD1. The CDR3 extends over 16 amino acids. V lost 5 bases and J lost 8; bases outside the gene matches: 12. The germline V gene encodes CDR1 MNHNY and CDR2 SVGAGI (reference sequence). CDR3 coding DNA: TGTGCCAGCAGTAACACAGGGGGCGCTTTACGAGAAAAACTGTTTTTT. This encodes CASSNTGGALREKLFF.

This chain uses TRBV7-7 with TRBJ2-1, with TRBD1 matching over 11 bases. The germline V gene encodes CDR1 SSHAT and CDR2 FNYEAQ (reference sequence). V gave up 0 bases and J gave up 7 bases; unmatched junction bases: 5. The CDR3 covers 16 residues. The chain's CDR3 is CASSLAGTGGRNEQFF. CDR3 bases: TGTGCCAGCAGCTTAGCTGGGACAGGGGGGAGAAATGAGCAGTTCTTC.

The chain combines TRBV7-8 with TRBJ1-1; the D is unclear. Trimming shortened V by 4 bases and J by 2 bases, and 14 bases separated the two germline ends. The CDR3 loop spans 15 amino acids. The germline V gene encodes CDR1 SGHVS and CDR2 FQNEAQ. The CDR3 DNA is TGTGCCAGCAGCTCCAGAGGGCCCCTAAACACTGAAGCTTTCTTT. Translation gives CASSSRGPLNTEAFF.

This clone was detected a few times. The chain combines TRBV5-1 with TRBJ2-5, with 12 bases lining up with TRBD2. Germline V gene data show CDR1 as SGHRS and CDR2 as YFSETQ. After removal of 4 bases from V and 0 bases from J, the junction contained 4 bases not matched to a gene. The length of the CDR3 is 16 residues. CDR3 region: CASSHRTSGDQETQYF. The CDR3 nucleotides are TGCGCCAGCAGCCATAGGACTAGCGGGGACCAAGAGACCCAGTACTTC. The whole variable domain, filled in from reference TRBV5-1 and TRBJ2-5, reads KAGVTQTPRYLIKTRGQQVTLSCSPISGHRSVSWYQQTPGQGLQFLFEYFSETQRNKGNFPGRFSGRQFSNSRSEMNVSTLELGDSALYLCASSHRTSGDQETQYFGPGTRLLVL.